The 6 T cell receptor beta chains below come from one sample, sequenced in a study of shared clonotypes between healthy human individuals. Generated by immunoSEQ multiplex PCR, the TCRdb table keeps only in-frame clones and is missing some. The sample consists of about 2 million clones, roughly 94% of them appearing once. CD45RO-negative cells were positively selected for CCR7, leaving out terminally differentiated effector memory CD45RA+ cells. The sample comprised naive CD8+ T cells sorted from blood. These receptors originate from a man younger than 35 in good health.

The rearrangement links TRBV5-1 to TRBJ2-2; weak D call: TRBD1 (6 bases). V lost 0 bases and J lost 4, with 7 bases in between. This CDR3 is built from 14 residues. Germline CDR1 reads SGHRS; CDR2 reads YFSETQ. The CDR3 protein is CASSLVRGTGELFF. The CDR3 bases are TGCGCCAGCAGCTTGGTCAGGGGCACCGGGGAGCTGTTTTTT.

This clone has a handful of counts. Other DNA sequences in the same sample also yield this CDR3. CDR3 sequence: CASSVGSSYNSPLHF. The CDR3 coding sequence is TGTGCCAGCAGCGTAGGGAGCTCCTATAATTCACCCCTCCACTTT. The V call is TRBV9, the J call TRBJ1-6, with no clear D. The CDR3 contains 15 residues. V lost 0 bases and J 0 bases, leaving 4 bases between the germline ends. In germline, CDR1 is SGDLS, CDR2 YYNGEE.

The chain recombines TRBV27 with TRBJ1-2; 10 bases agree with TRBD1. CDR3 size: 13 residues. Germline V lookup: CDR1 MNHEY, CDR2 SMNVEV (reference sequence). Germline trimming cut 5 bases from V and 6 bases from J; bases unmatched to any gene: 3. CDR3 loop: CASSVGTGDGYTF. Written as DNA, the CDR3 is TGTGCCAGCAGTGTCGGGACAGGGGATGGCTACACCTTC.

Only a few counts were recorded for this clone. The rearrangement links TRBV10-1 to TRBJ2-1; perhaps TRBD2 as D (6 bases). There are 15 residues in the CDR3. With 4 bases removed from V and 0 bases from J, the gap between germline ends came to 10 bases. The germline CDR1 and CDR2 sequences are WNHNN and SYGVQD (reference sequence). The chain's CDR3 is CASSVDGSSYNEQFF. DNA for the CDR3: TGCGCCAGCAGTGTGGACGGGAGCTCCTACAATGAGCAGTTCTTC.

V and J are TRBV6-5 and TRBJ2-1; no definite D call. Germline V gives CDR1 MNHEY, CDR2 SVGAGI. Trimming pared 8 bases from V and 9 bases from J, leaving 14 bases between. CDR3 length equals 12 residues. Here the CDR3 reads CASGFSFGEQFF. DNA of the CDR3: TGTGCCAGCGGTTTTTCGTTTGGTGAGCAGTTCTTC.

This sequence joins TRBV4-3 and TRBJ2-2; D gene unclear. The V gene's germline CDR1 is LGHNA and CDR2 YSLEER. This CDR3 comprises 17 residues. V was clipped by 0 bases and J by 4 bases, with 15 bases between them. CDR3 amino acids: CASSQDLAPPPTGELFF. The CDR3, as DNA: TGCGCCAGCAGCCAAGACCTGGCACCCCCCCCCACCGGGGAGCTGTTTTTT.